This T cell receptor beta chain derives from a study of cytomegalovirus exposure and HLA in healthy donors. Overall study context: From HLA-typed donors, an early data release held around 85 million unique TCRs. Findings and limits, study-wide: Follow-up analysis later connected one missense variant in DCLRE1C with trimming of TCR beta V- and J-genes. It is likely that the observed cluster of highly shared sequence variants was a sequencing artifact. There were several of the most significant clusters that appeared linked to common viral pathogens in a later analysis.

In regard to this clone: Its antigen is as yet unknown.

The PCR used 60 Vbeta and 13 Jbeta primers. Clones were sequenced by immunoSEQ multiplex PCR, and TCRdb holds only the in-frame ones, with some missing. The sample data list approximately 120,000 clones. This clonotype was obtained from a man aged 25 to 40 in good health and CMV-seronegative. Sample: PBMCs.

The CDR3: CATSPRLAEYNEQFF. The DNA of the CDR3 is TGTGCCACCAGCCCGCGCCTAGCGGAGTACAATGAGCAGTTCTTC. The rearrangement links TRBV15 to TRBJ2-1; TRBD2 matches at 7 bases. Germline V gene lookup returns CDR1 LNHNV and CDR2 YYDKDF (reference sequence). With 5 bases clipped from V and 4 bases from J, the junction kept 8 bases outside the gene matches. This CDR3 region has 15 residues.